These 21 T cell receptor beta chains were all obtained from the same sample, sequenced in a study of cytomegalovirus exposure and HLA in healthy donors. Profiled with immunoSEQ multiplex PCR; TCRdb holds only in-frame clones, not every one. This sample has roughly 150,000 clones; 75% to 90% occur once, and the top ten carry around 2.3%. The source material was PBMCs. The source is a woman aged 18-30 years in good health and CMV-seronegative.

The CDR3: CASSPGQGPYNEQFF. In nucleotides, the CDR3 is TGTGCCAGCAGCCCGGGACAGGGGCCCTACAATGAGCAGTTCTTC. The V call is TRBV27, the J call TRBJ2-1; TRBD1 matches 10 bases. Looked up from germline, CDR1 is MNHEY and CDR2 is SMNVEV (reference sequence). V lost 6 bases and J lost 2; bases outside the gene matches: 4. The CDR3 is made up of 15 amino acids.

This clone was seen a single time. V and J are TRBV4-3 and TRBJ2-6; 7 nucleotides line up with TRBD1. The V segment lost 5 bases and the J segment 0 bases; nucleotides outside the gene matches: 1. Germline V lookup: CDR1 LGHNA, CDR2 YSLEER. The CDR3 loop spans 15 amino acids. DNA for the CDR3: TGCGCCAGCAGCTACAGGGGCTCTGGGGCCAACGTCCTGACTTTC. Protein: CASSYRGSGANVLTF.

The chain has TRBV4-1 and TRBJ1-2; TRBD1 agrees at 8 bases. J was trimmed by 4 bases and V by 1 base; bases with no gene match: 5. The CDR3 is 15 amino acids. Germline CDR1 and CDR2: MGHRA and YSYEKL. CDR3 region: CASSQGQGASYGYTF. The CDR3 region has the DNA TGCGCCAGCAGCCAAGGGCAGGGGGCGAGCTATGGCTACACCTTC.

This sequence joins TRBV7-2 and TRBJ1-1; TRBD1 matches at 7 bases. V was pared by 4 bases and J by 7 bases, with 6 bases of the junction left unmatched. From germline, CDR1 is SGHTA and CDR2 FQGNSA. The CDR3 runs to 13 residues. The CDR3, as DNA: TGTGCCAGCAGCTCACAGACAGGGTTTGAAGCTTTCTTT. Amino acids: CASSSQTGFEAFF.

The chain couples TRBV11-2 to TRBJ1-4, with D perhaps TRBD1 (5 bases). The V end lost 4 bases, the J end lost 8 bases, and 11 bases lay between the germline ends. Germline lookup yields CDR1 SGHAT and CDR2 FQNNGV. The CDR3 is 13 residues long. The chain's CDR3 is CASSSTDAEKLFF. The CDR3 DNA reads as TGTGCCAGCAGCTCGACAGATGCCGAAAAACTGTTTTTT.

V is TRBV7-6 and J is TRBJ1-1; possible D gene TRBD1, 6 bases. V was shortened by 1 base and J by 1 base, with 10 bases between the two germline ends. CDR1 and CDR2 from the germline V gene are SGHVS and FNYEAQ. The CDR3 contains 15 residues. DNA of the CDR3: TGTGCCAGCAGCTTAGTGGCACAGGGGAACACTGAAGCTTTCTTT. Translated, it gives CASSLVAQGNTEAFF.

The gene calls are TRBV6-5 and TRBJ1-2; D gene uncertain. CDR3 size: 14 residues. Germline loops: CDR1 MNHEY, CDR2 SVGAGI. With 0 bases removed from V and 4 bases from J, the gap between germline ends came to 9 bases. The CDR3 region has the DNA TGTGCCAGCAGTTACTCGGGCAGGCTCTATGGCTACACCTTC. Protein product: CASSYSGRLYGYTF.

This clone was detected only once. J is TRBJ2-7 and V is TRBV7-2, with D tentatively TRBD2 (6 bases). CDR3 length: 16 amino acids. Germline CDR1 and CDR2: SGHTA and FQGNSA. Trimming shortened V by 1 base and J by 1 base, and 14 bases separated the two germline ends. Here the CDR3 DNA reads TGTGCCAGCAGCTTAGGACTCTCGGGACTTTCCTACGAGCAGTACTTC. It specifies CASSLGLSGLSYEQYF.

This clone has a handful of counts. V usage is TRBV21-1 and J usage is TRBJ1-1; the DNA was not used to check the table's D call, TRBD1. TRBV21-1 constitutes a pseudogene. The CDR3 consists of 14 residues. The CDR3: CASSAHRGWTEAFF. In nucleotides, the CDR3 is TGTGCCAGCAGCGCCCACAGGGGATGGACTGAAGCTTTCTTT.

This chain uses TRBV14 with TRBJ2-3, with D hard to call. Trimming took off 7 bases at V and 0 bases at J, with 11 bases between the two ends. The V gene's germline CDR1 is SGHDN and CDR2 FVKESK. CDR3 length equals 14 residues. The CDR3 spells CASTLSVSTDTQYF. CDR3 bases: TGTGCCAGCACCCTTTCGGTTAGCACAGATACGCAGTATTTT.

The genes are TRBV19 and TRBJ2-2, with 8 bases aligning to TRBD1. Germline assignment: CDR1 LNHDA and CDR2 SQIVND (reference sequence). Unmatched junction bases numbered 5, after V lost 5 bases and J lost 6 bases. CDR3 length: 14 amino acids. CDR3 residues: CASSAGGAAGELFF. In nucleotides, the CDR3 is TGTGCCAGTAGTGCAGGGGGCGCGGCCGGGGAGCTGTTTTTT.

The CDR3 spells CASSTGQGYYGYTF. DNA of the CDR3: TGTGCCAGCAGTACGGGACAGGGGTACTATGGCTACACCTTC. The chain couples TRBV28 to TRBJ1-2, with TRBD1 identical over 10 bases. The CDR3 runs 14 residues. J was trimmed by 3 bases and V by 5 bases; bases with no gene match: 3. CDR1 and CDR2 from the germline V gene are MDHEN and SYDVKM.

The rearrangement links TRBV5-1 to TRBJ2-7, with 9 positions matching TRBD1. There are 15 residues in the CDR3. Germline CDR1 SGHRS, CDR2 YFSETQ. J gave up 2 bases and V 5 bases, and 8 bases lay outside the gene matches. CDR3 residues: CASRGTGKVAYEQYF. CDR3 nucleotide sequence: TGCGCCAGCAGGGGGACAGGGAAGGTTGCCTACGAGCAGTACTTC.

The chain couples TRBV27 to TRBJ1-1, with 11 bases fitting TRBD1. Germline CDR1 MNHEY, CDR2 SMNVEV (reference sequence). The ends lost 5 bases at V and 0 bases at J; junction bases unmatched: 5. The CDR3 is made up of 16 amino acids. The CDR3 reads CASSPWTGGMNTEAFF. CDR3 DNA: TGTGCCAGCAGTCCTTGGACAGGGGGCATGAACACTGAAGCTTTCTTT.

This clone was observed many times. The rearrangement joins TRBV2 to TRBJ2-1, with 7 bases identical to TRBD2. Germline V gene sequence: CDR1 SNHLY, CDR2 FYNNEI. The CDR3 totals 13 residues. After removal of 2 bases from V and 13 bases from J, the junction contained 8 bases not matched to a gene. The CDR3 nucleotides read TGTGCCAGCAGTGAAAAGGCGGGAGTCGATCAGTTCTTC. It encodes CASSEKAGVDQFF.

The V and J genes are TRBV9 and TRBJ1-4; D not resolved. Trimming left V 0 bases short and J 3 bases short, with 9 bases between. CDR1 is SGDLS and CDR2 is YYNGEE in the germline V gene. The CDR3 consists of 15 residues. The CDR3 DNA sequence: TGTGCCAGCAGCGTAGGGCAGGTTGCTAATGAAAAACTGTTTTTT. Residues: CASSVGQVANEKLFF.

The chain employs TRBV19 and TRBJ1-2; D call uncertain. CDR1 is LNHDA, CDR2 SQIVND, per germline (reference sequence). Trimming pared 5 bases from V and 5 bases from J, leaving 12 bases between. The CDR3 runs to 13 residues. This chain's CDR3 is CASSPGPWYGYTF. The CDR3 DNA is TGTGCCAGTAGTCCCGGTCCTTGGTATGGCTACACCTTC.

This clone was seen a single time. J is TRBJ2-7 and V is TRBV5-1, with 9 bases identical to TRBD1. The V and J ends lost 5 bases and 1 base, in that order; junction bases with no gene match: 7. Germline V lookup: CDR1 SGHRS, CDR2 YFSETQ. The CDR3 consists of 15 residues. The CDR3 DNA is TGCGCCAGCAGGCCGGGGACAGGGATGTCCTACGAGCAGTACTTC. Translating it yields CASRPGTGMSYEQYF.

V gene TRBV6-1 combines with J gene TRBJ1-4; 10 nucleotides match TRBD1. The CDR3 is 16 amino acids. J lost 4 bases, V lost 4 bases, and 6 bases had no gene match. Germline loops: CDR1 MNHNS, CDR2 SASEGT. Written as DNA, the CDR3 is TGTGCCAGCAGTGTAATGGGGACAGGGGTTAATGAAAAACTGTTTTTT. Amino acid sequence: CASSVMGTGVNEKLFF.

V usage is TRBV29-1 and J usage is TRBJ1-1; the D gene is possibly TRBD1 (5 bases). The length of the CDR3 is 13 residues. Per the germline V gene, CDR1 is SQVTM and CDR2 is ANQGSEA. V gave up 1 base and J gave up 5 bases, with 11 bases separating them. For the CDR3, the DNA is TGCAGCGTTGAAGTCCTGCGGGGGACTGAAGCTTTCTTT. This codes for CSVEVLRGTEAFF. Full variable domain (rest looked up from reference TRBV29-1 and TRBJ1-1): SAVISQKPSRDICQRGTSLTIQCQVDSQVTMMFWYRQQPGQSLTLIATANQGSEATYESGFVIDKFPISRPNLTFSTLTVSNMSPEDSSIYLCSVEVLRGTEAFFGQGTRLTVV.

The rearrangement joins TRBV5-6 to TRBJ2-3, with D unresolved. The CDR3 is 12 residues long. Trimming removed 4 bases at V and 2 bases at J, with 5 bases between. CDR1 is SGHDT, CDR2 YYEEEE, per germline. The CDR3: CASSLLTDTQYF. CDR3 DNA: TGTGCCAGCAGCCTCCTCACAGATACGCAGTATTTT. The full variable domain, its missing parts supplied by reference TRBV5-6 and TRBJ2-3, is DAGVTQSPTHLIKTRGQQVTLRCSPKSGHDTVSWYQQALGQGPQFIFQYYEEEERQRGNFPDRFSGHQFPNYSSELNVNALLLGDSALYLCASSLLTDTQYFGPGTRLTVL.